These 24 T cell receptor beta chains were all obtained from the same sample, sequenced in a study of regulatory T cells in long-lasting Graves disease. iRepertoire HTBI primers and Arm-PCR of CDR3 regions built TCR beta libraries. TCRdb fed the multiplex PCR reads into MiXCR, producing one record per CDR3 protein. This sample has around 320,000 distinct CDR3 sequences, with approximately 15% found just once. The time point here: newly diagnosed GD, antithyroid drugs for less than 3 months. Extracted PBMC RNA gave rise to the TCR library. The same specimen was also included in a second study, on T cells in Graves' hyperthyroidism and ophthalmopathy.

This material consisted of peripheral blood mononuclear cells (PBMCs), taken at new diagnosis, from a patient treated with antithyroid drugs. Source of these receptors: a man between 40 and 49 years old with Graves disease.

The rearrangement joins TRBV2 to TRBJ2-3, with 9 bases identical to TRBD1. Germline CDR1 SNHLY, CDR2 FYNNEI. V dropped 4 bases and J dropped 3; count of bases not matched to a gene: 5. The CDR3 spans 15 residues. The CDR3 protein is CASSGGQGWTDTQYF. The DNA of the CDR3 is TGTGCCAGCAGTGGGGGACAGGGCTGGACAGATACGCAGTATTTT.

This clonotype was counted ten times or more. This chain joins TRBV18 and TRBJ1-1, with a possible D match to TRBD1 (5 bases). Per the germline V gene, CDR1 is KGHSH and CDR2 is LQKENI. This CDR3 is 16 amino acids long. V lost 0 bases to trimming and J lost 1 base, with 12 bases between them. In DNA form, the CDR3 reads TGTGCCAGCTCACCACCCGGGGTGGGGGAGAACACTGAAGCTTTCTTT. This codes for CASSPPGVGENTEAFF.

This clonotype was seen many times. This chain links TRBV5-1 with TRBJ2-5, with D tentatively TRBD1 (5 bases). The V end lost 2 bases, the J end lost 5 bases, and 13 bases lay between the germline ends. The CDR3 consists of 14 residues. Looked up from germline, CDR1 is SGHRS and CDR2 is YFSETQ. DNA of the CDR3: TGCGCCAGCAGCTTAACAGGCACTTACGAGACCCAGTACTTC. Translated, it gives CASSLTGTYETQYF.

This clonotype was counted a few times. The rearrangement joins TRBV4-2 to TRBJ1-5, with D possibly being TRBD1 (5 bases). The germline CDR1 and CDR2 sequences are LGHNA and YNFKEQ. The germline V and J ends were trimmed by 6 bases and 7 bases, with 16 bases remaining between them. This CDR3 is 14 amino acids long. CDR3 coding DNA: TGTGCCAGCAGTCCTCCCTGGGCAGGGCAGCCCCAGCATTTT. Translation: CASSPPWAGQPQHF.

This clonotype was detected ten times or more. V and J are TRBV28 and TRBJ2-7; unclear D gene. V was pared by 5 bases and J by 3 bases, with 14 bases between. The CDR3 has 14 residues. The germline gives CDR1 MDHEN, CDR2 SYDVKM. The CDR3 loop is CASSPVHMVYEQYF. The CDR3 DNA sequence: TGTGCCAGCAGTCCCGTCCACATGGTCTACGAGCAGTACTTC.

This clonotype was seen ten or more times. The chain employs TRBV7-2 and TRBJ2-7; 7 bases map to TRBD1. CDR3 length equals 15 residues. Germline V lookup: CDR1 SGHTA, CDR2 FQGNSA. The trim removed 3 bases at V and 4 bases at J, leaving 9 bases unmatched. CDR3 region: CASSFDPDRAYEQYF. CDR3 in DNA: TGTGCCAGCAGCTTCGACCCTGACAGGGCGTACGAGCAGTACTTC.

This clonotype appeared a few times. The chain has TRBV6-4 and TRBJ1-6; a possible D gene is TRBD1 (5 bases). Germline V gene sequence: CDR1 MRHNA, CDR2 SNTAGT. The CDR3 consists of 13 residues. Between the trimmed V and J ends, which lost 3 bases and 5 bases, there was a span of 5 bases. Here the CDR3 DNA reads TGTGCCAGCAGTGAGGACAATAATTCACCCCTCCACTTT. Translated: CASSEDNNSPLHF.

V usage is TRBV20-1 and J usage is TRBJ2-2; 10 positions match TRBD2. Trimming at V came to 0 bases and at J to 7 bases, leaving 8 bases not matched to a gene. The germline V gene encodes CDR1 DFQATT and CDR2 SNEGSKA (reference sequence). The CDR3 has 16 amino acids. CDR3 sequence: CSARDPGAGGYGELFF. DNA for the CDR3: TGCAGTGCTAGAGATCCCGGAGCGGGGGGGTACGGGGAGCTGTTTTTT.

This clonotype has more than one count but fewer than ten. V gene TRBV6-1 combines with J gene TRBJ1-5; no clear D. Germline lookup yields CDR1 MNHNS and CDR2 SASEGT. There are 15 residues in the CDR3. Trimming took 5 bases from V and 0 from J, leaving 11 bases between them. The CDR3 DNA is TGTGCCAGCAGTAGGGCCCCGCTTAGCAATCAGCCCCAGCATTTT. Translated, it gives CASSRAPLSNQPQHF.

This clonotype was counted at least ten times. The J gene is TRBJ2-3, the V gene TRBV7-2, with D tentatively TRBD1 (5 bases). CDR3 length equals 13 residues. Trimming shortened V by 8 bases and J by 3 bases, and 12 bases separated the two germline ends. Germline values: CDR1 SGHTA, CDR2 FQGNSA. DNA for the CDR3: TGTGCCAGCGGCGGACACGCGACAGATACGCAGTATTTT. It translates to CASGGHATDTQYF.

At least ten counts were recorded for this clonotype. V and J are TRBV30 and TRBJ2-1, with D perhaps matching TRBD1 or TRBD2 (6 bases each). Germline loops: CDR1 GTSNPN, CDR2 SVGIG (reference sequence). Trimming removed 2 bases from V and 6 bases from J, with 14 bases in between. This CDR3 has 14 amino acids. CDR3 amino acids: CAWSRKGGINEQFF. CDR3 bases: TGTGCCTGGAGTCGGAAGGGGGGAATCAATGAGCAGTTCTTC.

CDR3 loop: CASSYVGGPAETQYF. CDR3 in DNA: TGTGCCAGCAGTTACGTGGGGGGGCCTGCGGAGACCCAGTACTTC. This chain joins TRBV6-1 and TRBJ2-5; maybe TRBD2 (7 bases). Germline V gene lookup returns CDR1 MNHNS and CDR2 SASEGT. The ends were cut back, 5 bases at V and 5 bases at J, with 18 bases in the middle. CDR3 length: 15 amino acids.

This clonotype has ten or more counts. The CDR3 nucleotides read TGTGCCAGCACCGAGCGGGGGGGCCCCGATACGCAGTATTTT. Protein: CASTERGGPDTQYF. The chain combines TRBV7-9 with TRBJ2-3, with 10 bases fitting TRBD2. Germline V lookup: CDR1 SEHNR, CDR2 FQNEAQ (reference sequence). With V trimmed by 7 bases and J by 6 bases, 7 bases remained unmatched. There are 14 residues in the CDR3.

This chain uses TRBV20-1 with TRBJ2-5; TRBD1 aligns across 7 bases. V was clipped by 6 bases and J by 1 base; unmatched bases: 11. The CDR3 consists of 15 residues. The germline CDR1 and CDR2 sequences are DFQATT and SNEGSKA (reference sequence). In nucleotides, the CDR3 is TGCAGTGCCCCACCGGTAGGGGGCTTCCAAGAGACCCAGTACTTC. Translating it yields CSAPPVGGFQETQYF.

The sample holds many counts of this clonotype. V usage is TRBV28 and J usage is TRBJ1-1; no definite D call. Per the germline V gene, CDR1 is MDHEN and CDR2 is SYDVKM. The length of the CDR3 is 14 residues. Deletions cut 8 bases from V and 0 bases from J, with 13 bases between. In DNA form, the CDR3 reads TGTGCCAGCTGTCCTGGACGGATGAACACTGAAGCTTTCTTT. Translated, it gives CASCPGRMNTEAFF.

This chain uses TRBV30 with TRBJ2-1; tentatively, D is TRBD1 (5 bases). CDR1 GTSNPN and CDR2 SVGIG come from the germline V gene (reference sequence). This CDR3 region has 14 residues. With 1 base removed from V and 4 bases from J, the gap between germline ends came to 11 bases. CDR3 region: CAWSEGQEYNEQFF. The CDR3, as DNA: TGTGCCTGGAGTGAGGGGCAGGAGTACAATGAGCAGTTCTTC.

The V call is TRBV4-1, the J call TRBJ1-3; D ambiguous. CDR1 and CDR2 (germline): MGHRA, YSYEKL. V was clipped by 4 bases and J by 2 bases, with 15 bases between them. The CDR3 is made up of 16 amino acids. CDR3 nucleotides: TGCGCCAGCAGCCGCCGAGGCGGGCTACCTGGAAACACCATATATTTT. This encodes CASSRRGGLPGNTIYF.

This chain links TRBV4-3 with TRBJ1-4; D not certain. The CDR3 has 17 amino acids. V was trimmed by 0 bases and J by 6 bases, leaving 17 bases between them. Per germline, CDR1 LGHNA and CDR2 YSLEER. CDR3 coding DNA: TGCGCCAGCAGCCAAGAGCCGCCGGGAGGGCATGATGAAAAACTGTTTTTT. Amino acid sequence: CASSQEPPGGHDEKLFF.

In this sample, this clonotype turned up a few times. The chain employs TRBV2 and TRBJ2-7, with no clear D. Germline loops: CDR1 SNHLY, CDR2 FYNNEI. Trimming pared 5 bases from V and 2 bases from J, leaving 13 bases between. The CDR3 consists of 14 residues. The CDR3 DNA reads TGTGCCAGCAGTCCCACAGAAGTAGCCTACGAGCAGTACTTC. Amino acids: CASSPTEVAYEQYF.

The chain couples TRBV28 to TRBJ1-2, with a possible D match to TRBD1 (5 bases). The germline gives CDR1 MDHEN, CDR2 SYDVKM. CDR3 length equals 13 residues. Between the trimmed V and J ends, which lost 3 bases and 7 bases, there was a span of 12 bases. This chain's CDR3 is CASSFRAGIGYTF. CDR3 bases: TGTGCCAGCAGTTTTCGGGCAGGGATTGGCTACACCTTC.

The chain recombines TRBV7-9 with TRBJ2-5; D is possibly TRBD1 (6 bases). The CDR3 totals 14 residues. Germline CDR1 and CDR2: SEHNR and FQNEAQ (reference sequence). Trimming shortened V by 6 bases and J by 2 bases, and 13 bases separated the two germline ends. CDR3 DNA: TGTGCCAGCAGTATAGACAGGAAACAAGAGACCCAGTACTTC. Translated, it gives CASSIDRKQETQYF.

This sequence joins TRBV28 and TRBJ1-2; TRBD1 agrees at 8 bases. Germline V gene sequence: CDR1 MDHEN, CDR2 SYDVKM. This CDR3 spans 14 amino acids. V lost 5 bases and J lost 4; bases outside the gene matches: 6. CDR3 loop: CASSRTGRPYGYTF. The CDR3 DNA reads TGTGCCAGCAGTCGGACAGGGCGGCCCTATGGCTACACCTTC.

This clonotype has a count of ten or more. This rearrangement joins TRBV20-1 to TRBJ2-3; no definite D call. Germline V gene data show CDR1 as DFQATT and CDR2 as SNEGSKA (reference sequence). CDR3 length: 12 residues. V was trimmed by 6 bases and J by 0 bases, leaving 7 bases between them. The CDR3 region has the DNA TGCAGTGCGTCCGGCAGCACAGATACGCAGTATTTT. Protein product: CSASGSTDTQYF.

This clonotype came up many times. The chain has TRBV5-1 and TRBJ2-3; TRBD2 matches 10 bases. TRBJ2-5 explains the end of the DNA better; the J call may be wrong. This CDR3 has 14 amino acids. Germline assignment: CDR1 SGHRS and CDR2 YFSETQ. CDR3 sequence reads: CASSEAGGSETQYF. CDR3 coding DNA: TGCGCCAGCAGCGAAGCGGGGGGGTCAGAGACCCAGTACTTC.